Listed here are 8 T cell receptor beta chains from one sample, sequenced in a study of blood T cell repertoires in COVID-19. Produced via immunoSEQ multiplex PCR; TCRdb's table is partial and in-frame only. Of roughly 220,000 clones detected, 85% to 90% appear once; the ten largest clones hold around 5.7%. Sequencing used peripheral blood. The source is a man older than 75 with acute or convalescent COVID-19.

This sequence joins TRBV5-1 and TRBJ2-3, with D perhaps matching TRBD2 (5 bases). With 0 bases removed from V and 1 base from J, the gap between germline ends came to 6 bases. The CDR3 has 14 residues. Per germline, CDR1 SGHRS and CDR2 YFSETQ. The CDR3 DNA follows: TGCGCCAGCAGCTTGGGAGCGGGCACAGATACGCAGTATTTT. Its translation is CASSLGAGTDTQYF.

The chain combines TRBV5-6 with TRBJ1-3; D is perhaps TRBD1 (5 bases). This CDR3 region has 15 residues. V was clipped by 4 bases and J by 2 bases, with 13 bases between them. Germline V CDR1 and CDR2: SGHDT, YYEEEE. The CDR3 DNA follows: TGTGCCAGCAGCGGAGGGACGGACCCTGGAAACACCATATATTTT. The encoded protein is CASSGGTDPGNTIYF.

As concerns this clone: Other DNA sequences within the sample encode an identical CDR3. This chain links TRBV24-1 with TRBJ2-1, with 11 bases that match TRBD2. Trimming removed 3 bases from V and 4 bases from J; junction bases left unmatched: 4. The germline gives CDR1 KGHDR, CDR2 SFDVKD. The CDR3 sequence is 16 residues long. This chain's CDR3 is CATSDPGTSGYNEQFF. The CDR3 coding sequence is TGTGCCACCAGTGATCCTGGGACTAGCGGATACAATGAGCAGTTCTTC.

CDR3 residues: CASRTWTDTDTQYF. DNA for the CDR3: TGTGCAAGTCGCACCTGGACAGACACAGATACGCAGTATTTT. This chain uses TRBV12-2 with TRBJ2-3; TRBD1 reflects the table's D call only, with no check against the DNA. TRBV12-2 is a listed pseudogene. CDR3 size: 14 residues.

This chain links TRBV11-2 with TRBJ2-3, with 10 bases lining up with TRBD2. In germline, CDR1 is SGHAT, CDR2 FQNNGV. This CDR3 is 19 amino acids long. Trimming cost V 4 bases and J 4 bases; bases outside gene matches: 17. As DNA, the CDR3 is TGTGCCAGCAGCTCCCAAAATATAGCGGGAGGTACGTTCGCAGATACGCAGTATTTT. Translating it yields CASSSQNIAGGTFADTQYF.

The CDR3 bases are TGTGCCAGCAGTCCAGGACATCAGGCCTACGAGCAGTACTTC. This sequence encodes CASSPGHQAYEQYF. This rearrangement joins TRBV27 to TRBJ2-7; possibly TRBD1 for D (5 bases). V was cut by 5 bases and J by 2 bases, with 13 bases left in between. The germline V gene has CDR1 MNHEY and CDR2 SMNVEV (reference sequence). The CDR3 loop spans 14 amino acids.

V usage is TRBV5-1 and J usage is TRBJ2-2, with D possibly matching TRBD1 (6 bases). CDR1 SGHRS and CDR2 YFSETQ come from the germline V gene. This CDR3 contains 17 residues. V lost 4 bases and J 0 bases, leaving 16 bases between the germline ends. CDR3 in DNA: TGCGCCAGCAGCCCCGAAACAGGGACCGCGAACACCGGGGAGCTGTTTTTT. Translating it yields CASSPETGTANTGELFF.

The rearrangement links TRBV5-1 to TRBJ2-3, with TRBD1 identical over 7 bases. The CDR3 covers 16 residues. V gave up 4 bases and J gave up 0 bases; unmatched junction bases: 8. Germline CDR1 reads SGHRS; CDR2 reads YFSETQ. In DNA, the CDR3 is TGCGCCAGCAGCCCCGAGGGGGACAGAAGCACAGATACGCAGTATTTT. Protein sequence: CASSPEGDRSTDTQYF.